This T cell receptor beta chain came from a study of blood T cell repertoires in COVID-19. Study-level information: From the United States, Italy and Spain came samples of acute and convalescent COVID-19.

In the source study's methods: By means of reference gene primer amplification, nucleated cell counts were estimated. Only in-frame clones appear in the TCRdb table, and some are missing; sequencing was by immunoSEQ multiplex PCR. The V and J calls and the clone size are those of that table, but D and trimming were determined from the DNA. This sample has around 86,000 clones, with about 87% found just once. Germline CDR1 reads MDHEN; CDR2 reads SYDVKM. The CDR3 spans 15 residues. The V end lost 10 bases, the J end lost 3 bases, and 22 bases lay between the germline ends. Sequenced sample: peripheral blood. The V call is TRBV28, the J call TRBJ2-7, with D possibly being TRBD1 (6 bases). The receptor comes from a human donor with acute or convalescent COVID-19. The donor label of this sample is uncertain. The chain's CDR3 is CAIISAGTPNYEQYF. Written as DNA, the CDR3 is TGTGCCATCATATCCGCCGGGACACCAAACTACGAGCAGTACTTC.